Here is one T cell receptor (beta chain) with its context. This entry is derived from a study of T-cell reconstitution after alpha-beta-depleted transplantation in children. Preparation of the TCRbeta library involved a method that used unique molecular identifiers. TCRdb re-derived calls from the PCR reads in MiXCR, one entry per CDR3 protein. This table has hundreds of thousands of distinct CDR3 sequences, around 13% appearing once. Trimming at V came to 5 bases and at J to 4 bases, leaving 7 bases not matched to a gene. This CDR3 is built from 15 residues. Germline CDR1 is MNHNS and CDR2 is SASEGT.

The chain has TRBV6-1 and TRBJ2-1, with 8 bases identical to TRBD2. This sample comprised PBMCs from the stem cell graft donor, obtained from the stem cell graft. The TCR originated in a human donor who donated a stem cell graft to a child with combined immunodeficiency. The CDR3 protein is CASSPAGASYNEQFF. The CDR3 coding sequence is TGTGCCAGCAGTCCAGCGGGGGCCAGTTACAATGAGCAGTTCTTC.